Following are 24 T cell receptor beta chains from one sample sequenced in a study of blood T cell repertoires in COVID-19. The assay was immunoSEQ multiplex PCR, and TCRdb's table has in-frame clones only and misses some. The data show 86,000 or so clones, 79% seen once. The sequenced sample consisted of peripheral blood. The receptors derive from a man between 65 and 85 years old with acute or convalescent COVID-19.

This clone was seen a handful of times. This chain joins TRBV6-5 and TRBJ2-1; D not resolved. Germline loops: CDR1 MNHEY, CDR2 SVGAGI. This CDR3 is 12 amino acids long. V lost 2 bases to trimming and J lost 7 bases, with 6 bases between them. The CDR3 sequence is CASSYGENEQFF. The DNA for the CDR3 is TGTGCCAGCAGTTACGGAGAGAATGAGCAGTTCTTC.

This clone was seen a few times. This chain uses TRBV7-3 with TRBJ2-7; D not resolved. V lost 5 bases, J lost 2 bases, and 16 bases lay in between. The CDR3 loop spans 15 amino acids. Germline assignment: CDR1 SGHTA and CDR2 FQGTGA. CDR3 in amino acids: CASSVGVGAPYEQYF. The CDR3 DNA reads TGTGCCAGCAGCGTAGGAGTCGGAGCGCCCTACGAGCAGTACTTC.

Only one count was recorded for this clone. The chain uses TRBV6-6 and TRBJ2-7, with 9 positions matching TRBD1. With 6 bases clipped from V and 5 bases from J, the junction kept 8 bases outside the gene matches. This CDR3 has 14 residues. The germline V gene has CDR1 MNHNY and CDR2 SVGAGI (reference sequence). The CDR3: CASRPGQGNNEQYV. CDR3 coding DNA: TGTGCCAGCAGACCCGGACAGGGGAACAACGAGCAGTACGTC.

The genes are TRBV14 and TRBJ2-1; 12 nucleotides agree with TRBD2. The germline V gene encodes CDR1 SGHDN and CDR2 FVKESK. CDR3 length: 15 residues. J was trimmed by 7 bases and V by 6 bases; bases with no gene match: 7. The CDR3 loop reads CASSLLAGGVNEQFF. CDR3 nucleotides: TGTGCCAGCAGTCTACTAGCGGGGGGTGTGAATGAGCAGTTCTTC.

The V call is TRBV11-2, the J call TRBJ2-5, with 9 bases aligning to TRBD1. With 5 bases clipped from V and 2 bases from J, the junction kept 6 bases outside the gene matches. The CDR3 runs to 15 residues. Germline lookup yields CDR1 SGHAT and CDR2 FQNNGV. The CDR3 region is CASSATGTGQETQYF. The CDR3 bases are TGTGCCAGCAGCGCCACCGGGACAGGGCAAGAGACCCAGTACTTC.

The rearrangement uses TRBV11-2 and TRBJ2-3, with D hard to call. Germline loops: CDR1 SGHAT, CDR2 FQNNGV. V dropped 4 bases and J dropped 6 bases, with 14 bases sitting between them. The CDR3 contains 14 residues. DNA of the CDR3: TGTGCCAGCAGCTCCACCCACGGGTCCGATACGCAGTATTTT. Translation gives CASSSTHGSDTQYF.

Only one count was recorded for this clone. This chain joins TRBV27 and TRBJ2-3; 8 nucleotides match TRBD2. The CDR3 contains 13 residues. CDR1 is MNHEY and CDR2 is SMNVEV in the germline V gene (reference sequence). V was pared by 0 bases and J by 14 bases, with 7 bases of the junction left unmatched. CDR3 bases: TGTGCCAGCAGTTTATCGGGAGCGGGGGAGCGGTATTTT. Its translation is CASSLSGAGERYF.

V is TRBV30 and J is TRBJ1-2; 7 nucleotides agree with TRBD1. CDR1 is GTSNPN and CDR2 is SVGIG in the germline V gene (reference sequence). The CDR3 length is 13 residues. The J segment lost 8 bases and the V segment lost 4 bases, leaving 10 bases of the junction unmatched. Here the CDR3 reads CAWNRDRPLGYTF. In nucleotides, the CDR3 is TGTGCCTGGAACAGGGACAGACCATTGGGCTACACCTTC.

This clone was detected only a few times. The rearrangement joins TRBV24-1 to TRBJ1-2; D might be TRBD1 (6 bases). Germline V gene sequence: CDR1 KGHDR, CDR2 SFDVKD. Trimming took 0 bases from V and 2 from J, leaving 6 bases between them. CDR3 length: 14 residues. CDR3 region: CATSDLGQNYGYTF. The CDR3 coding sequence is TGTGCCACCAGTGATTTGGGACAGAACTATGGCTACACCTTC.

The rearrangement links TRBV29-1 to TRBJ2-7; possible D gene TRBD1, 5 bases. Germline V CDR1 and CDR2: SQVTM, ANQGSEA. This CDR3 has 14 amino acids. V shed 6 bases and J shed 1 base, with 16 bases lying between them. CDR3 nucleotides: TGCAGCGTCCTTCGCCCTCGACAGTCCTACGAGCAGTACTTC. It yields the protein CSVLRPRQSYEQYF.

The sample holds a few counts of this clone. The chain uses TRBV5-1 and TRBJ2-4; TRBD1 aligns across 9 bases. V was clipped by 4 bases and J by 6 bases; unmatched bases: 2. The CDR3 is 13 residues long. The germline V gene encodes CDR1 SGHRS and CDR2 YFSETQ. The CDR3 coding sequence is TGCGCCAGCAGCGTGACAGGGGGAAACATTCAGTACTTC. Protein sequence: CASSVTGGNIQYF. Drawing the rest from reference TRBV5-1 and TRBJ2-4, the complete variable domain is KAGVTQTPRYLIKTRGQQVTLSCSPISGHRSVSWYQQTPGQGLQFLFEYFSETQRNKGNFPGRFSGRQFSNSRSEMNVSTLELGDSALYLCASSVTGGNIQYFGAGTRLSVL.

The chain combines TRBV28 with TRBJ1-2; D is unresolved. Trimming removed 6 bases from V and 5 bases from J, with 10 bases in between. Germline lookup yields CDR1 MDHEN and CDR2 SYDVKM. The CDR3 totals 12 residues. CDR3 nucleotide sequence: TGTGCCAGCAGGCGGACTCCATATGGCTACACCTTC. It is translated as CASRRTPYGYTF.

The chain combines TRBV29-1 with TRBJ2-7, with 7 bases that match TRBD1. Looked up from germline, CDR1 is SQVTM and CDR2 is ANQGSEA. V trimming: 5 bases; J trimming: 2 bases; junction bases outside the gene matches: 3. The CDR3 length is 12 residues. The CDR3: CSVLTGPYEQYF. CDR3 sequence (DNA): TGCAGCGTTCTGACAGGGCCCTACGAGCAGTACTTC.

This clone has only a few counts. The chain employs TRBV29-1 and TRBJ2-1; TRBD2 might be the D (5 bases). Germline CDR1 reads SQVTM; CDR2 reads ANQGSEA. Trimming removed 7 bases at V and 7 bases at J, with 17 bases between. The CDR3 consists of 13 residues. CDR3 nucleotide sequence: TGCAGCGCCGACGTAGGCACGGGGAATGAGCAGTTCTTC. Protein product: CSADVGTGNEQFF.

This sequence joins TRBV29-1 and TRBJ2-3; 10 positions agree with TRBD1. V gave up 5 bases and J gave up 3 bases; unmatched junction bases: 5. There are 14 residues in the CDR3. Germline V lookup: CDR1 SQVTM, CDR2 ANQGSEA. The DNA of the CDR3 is TGCAGCGTTACAAGACAGGGGGCAACAGATACGCAGTATTTT. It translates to CSVTRQGATDTQYF.

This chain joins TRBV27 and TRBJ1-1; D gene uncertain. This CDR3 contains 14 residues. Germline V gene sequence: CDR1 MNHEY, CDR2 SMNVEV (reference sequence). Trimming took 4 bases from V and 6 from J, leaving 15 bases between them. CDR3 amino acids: CASSSLTIAAEAFF. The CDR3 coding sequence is TGTGCCAGCAGTTCCCTTACTATAGCCGCTGAAGCTTTCTTT.

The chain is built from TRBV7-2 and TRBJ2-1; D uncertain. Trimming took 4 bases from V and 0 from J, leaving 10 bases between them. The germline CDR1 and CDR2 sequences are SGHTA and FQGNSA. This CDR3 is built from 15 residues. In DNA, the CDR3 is TGTGCCAGCAGCTCCGACATGAGCTCCTACAATGAGCAGTTCTTC. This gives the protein CASSSDMSSYNEQFF.

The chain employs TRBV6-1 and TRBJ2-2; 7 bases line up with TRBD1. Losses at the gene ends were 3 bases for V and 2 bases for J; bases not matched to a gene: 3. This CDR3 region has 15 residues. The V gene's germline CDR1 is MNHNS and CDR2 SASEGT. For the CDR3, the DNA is TGTGCCAGCAGTGAGGGACAGCCTAACACCGGGGAGCTGTTTTTT. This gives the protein CASSEGQPNTGELFF.

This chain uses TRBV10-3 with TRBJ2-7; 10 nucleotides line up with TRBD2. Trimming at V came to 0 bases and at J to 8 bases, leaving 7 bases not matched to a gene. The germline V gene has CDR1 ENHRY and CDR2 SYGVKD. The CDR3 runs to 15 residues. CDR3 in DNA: TGTGCCATCAGTGAGTCGAATAGCGGGGGGTGGAAGCAGTACTTC. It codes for CAISESNSGGWKQYF.

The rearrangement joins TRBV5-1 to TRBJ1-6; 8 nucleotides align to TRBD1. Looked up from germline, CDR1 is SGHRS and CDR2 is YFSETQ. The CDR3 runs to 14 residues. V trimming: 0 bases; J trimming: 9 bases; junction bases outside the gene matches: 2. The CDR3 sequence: CASSLEQGGSPLHF. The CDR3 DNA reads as TGCGCCAGCAGCTTGGAACAGGGGGGTTCACCCCTCCACTTT. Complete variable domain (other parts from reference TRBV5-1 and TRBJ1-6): KAGVTQTPRYLIKTRGQQVTLSCSPISGHRSVSWYQQTPGQGLQFLFEYFSETQRNKGNFPGRFSGRQFSNSRSEMNVSTLELGDSALYLCASSLEQGGSPLHFGNGTRLTVT.

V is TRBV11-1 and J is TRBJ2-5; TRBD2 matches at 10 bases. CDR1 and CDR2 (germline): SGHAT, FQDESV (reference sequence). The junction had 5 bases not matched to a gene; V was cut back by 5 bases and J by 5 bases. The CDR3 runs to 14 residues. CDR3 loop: CASSIRLAGETQYF. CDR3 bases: TGTGCCAGCAGCATCAGACTAGCGGGTGAGACCCAGTACTTC.

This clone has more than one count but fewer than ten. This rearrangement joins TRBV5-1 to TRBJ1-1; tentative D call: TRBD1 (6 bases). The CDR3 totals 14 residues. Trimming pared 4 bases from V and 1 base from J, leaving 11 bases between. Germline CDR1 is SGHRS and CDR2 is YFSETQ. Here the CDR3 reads CASSRQARNTEAFF. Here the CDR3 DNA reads TGCGCCAGCAGCAGACAGGCCCGGAACACTGAAGCTTTCTTT. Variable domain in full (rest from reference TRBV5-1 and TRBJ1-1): KAGVTQTPRYLIKTRGQQVTLSCSPISGHRSVSWYQQTPGQGLQFLFEYFSETQRNKGNFPGRFSGRQFSNSRSEMNVSTLELGDSALYLCASSRQARNTEAFFGQGTRLTVV.

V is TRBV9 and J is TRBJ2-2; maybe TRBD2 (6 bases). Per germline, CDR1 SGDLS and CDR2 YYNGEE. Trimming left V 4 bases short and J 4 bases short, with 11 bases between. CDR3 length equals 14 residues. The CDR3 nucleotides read TGTGCCAGCAGCCGGGAGAGCGGCACCGGGGAGCTGTTTTTT. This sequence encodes CASSRESGTGELFF. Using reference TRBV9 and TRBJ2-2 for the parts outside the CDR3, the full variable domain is DSGVTQTPKHLITATGQRVTLRCSPRSGDLSVYWYQQSLDQGLQFLIQYYNGEERAKGNILERFSAQQFPDLHSELNLSSLELGDSALYFCASSRESGTGELFFGEGSRLTVL.

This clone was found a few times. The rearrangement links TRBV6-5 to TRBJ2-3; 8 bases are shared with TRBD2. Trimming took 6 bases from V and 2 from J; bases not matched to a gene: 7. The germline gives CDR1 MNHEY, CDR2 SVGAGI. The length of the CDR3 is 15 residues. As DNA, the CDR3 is TGTGCCAGCAGGGGGCCAGCGGGGGCCACAGATACGCAGTATTTT. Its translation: CASRGPAGATDTQYF.